This T cell receptor beta chain derives from a study of blood T cell repertoires in COVID-19. Study at large: Sites in the United States, Italy and Spain provided acute and convalescent COVID-19 samples. T cells, B-cell-depleted T cells, or PBMCs supplied cDNA or gDNA.

Germline V gene lookup returns CDR1 MNHEY and CDR2 SVGAGI. This CDR3 comprises 13 residues. The V gene end was trimmed by 8 bases and the J gene end by 3 bases; junction bases not matched to a gene: 6. The table came from immunoSEQ multiplex PCR; TCRdb's copy has only in-frame clones and leaves some out. The table records some 230,000 clones, 82% of them present only once. This receptor was obtained from a woman older than 75 with COVID-19, enrolled during active disease. The sequencing sample was made of peripheral blood. The chain employs TRBV6-5 and TRBJ1-2; TRBD1 aligns across 7 bases. The CDR3 DNA reads TGTGCCAGCGGGGACAGTTCGTACTATGGCTACACCTTC. Translation: CASGDSSYYGYTF.